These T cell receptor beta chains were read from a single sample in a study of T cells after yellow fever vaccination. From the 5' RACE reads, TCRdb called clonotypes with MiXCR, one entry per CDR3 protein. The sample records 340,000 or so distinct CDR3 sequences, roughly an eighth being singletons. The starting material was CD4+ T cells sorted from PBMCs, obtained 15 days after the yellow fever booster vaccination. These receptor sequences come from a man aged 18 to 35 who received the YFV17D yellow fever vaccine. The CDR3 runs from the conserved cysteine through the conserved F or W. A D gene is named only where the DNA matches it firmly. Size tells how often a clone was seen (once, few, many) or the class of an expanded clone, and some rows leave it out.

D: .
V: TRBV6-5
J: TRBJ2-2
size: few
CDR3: CASRKVQNTGELFF
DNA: TGTGCCAGCAGAAAGGTCCAGAACACCGGGGAGCTGTTTTTT

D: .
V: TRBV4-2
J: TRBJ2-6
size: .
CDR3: CASSRSLSGANVLTF
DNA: TGTGCCAGCAGCCGCTCGTTATCTGGGGCCAACGTCCTGACTTTC

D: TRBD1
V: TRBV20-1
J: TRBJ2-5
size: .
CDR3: CSASDRELQETQYF
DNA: TGCAGTGCTAGTGACAGGGAACTACAAGAGACCCAGTACTTC

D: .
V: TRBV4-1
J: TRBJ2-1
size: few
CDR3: CASSLPVWRGKDNEQFF
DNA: TGCGCCAGCAGCCTTCCGGTGTGGCGGGGAAAGGACAATGAGCAGTTCTTC

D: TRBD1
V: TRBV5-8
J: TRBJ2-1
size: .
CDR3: CASSSQGASYNEQFF
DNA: TGTGCCAGCAGCTCACAGGGGGCTTCCTACAATGAGCAGTTCTTC

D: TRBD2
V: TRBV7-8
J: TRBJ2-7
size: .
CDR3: CASSPSGGGTPPGEQYF
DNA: TGTGCCAGCAGCCCCTCGGGGGGGGGCACCCCTCCGGGGGAGCAGTACTTC

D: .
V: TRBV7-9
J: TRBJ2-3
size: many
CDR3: CASSPGDFRLTDTQYF
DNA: TGTGCCAGCAGCCCGGGGGACTTCCGTTTAACAGATACGCAGTATTTT

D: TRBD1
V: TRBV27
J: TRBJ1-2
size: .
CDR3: CASRGTEVLGYTF
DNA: TGTGCCAGCAGAGGGACAGAGGTCTTGGGCTACACCTTC

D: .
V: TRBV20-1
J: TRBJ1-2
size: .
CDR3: CSARDRTVYGYTF
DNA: TGCAGTGCTAGGGACCGGACAGTATATGGCTACACCTTC

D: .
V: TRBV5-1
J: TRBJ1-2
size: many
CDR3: CASSGDIVGYTF
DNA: TGCGCCAGCAGCGGGGACATCGTTGGCTACACCTTC

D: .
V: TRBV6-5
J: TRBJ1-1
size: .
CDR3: CATKHLNTEAFF
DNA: TGTGCCACGAAACACCTGAACACTGAAGCTTTCTTT

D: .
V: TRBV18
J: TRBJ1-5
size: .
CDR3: CASSPEDHDNQPQHF
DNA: TGTGCCAGCTCACCCGAGGACCACGACAATCAGCCCCAGCATTTT

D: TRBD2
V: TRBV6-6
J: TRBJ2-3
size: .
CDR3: CASSPRASGGNTDTQYF
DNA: TGTGCCAGCAGCCCAAGGGCTAGCGGGGGGAACACAGATACGCAGTATTTT

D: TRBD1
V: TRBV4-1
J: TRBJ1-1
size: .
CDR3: CASSQAQGGNTEAFF
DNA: TGCGCCAGCAGCCAGGCCCAGGGGGGGAACACTGAAGCTTTCTTT

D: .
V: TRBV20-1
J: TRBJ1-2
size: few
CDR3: CSNKHLNYGYTF
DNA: TGCAGTAACAAGCACCTTAACTATGGCTACACCTTC

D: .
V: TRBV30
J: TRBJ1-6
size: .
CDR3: CAWSVPRVSGSVSPLHF
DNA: TGTGCCTGGAGCGTACCGAGAGTCTCAGGGAGTGTTTCACCCCTCCACTTT

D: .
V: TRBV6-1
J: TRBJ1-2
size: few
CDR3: CASTLELANYGYTF
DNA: TGTGCCAGCACGTTGGAGTTAGCTAACTATGGCTACACCTTC

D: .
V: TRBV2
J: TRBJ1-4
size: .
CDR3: CASLRAGLGEKLFF
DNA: TGTGCCAGCCTGCGGGCAGGGCTAGGCGAAAAACTGTTTTTT

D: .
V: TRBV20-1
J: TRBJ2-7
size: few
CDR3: CSARDRLQASYEQYF
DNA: TGCAGTGCTAGAGATCGGCTACAGGCTTCTTACGAGCAGTACTTC

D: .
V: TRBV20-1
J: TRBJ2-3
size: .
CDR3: CSASSSGAVTDTQYF
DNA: TGCAGTGCTAGTTCGTCGGGGGCCGTCACAGATACGCAGTATTTT

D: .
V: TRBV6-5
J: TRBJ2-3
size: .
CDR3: CARSSRGSGRDTQYF
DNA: TGTGCCAGAAGTTCTAGAGGGTCAGGGAGAGATACGCAGTATTTT

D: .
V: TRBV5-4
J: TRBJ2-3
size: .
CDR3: CASTFRGEDTQYF
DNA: TGTGCCAGCACCTTTAGAGGGGAAGATACGCAGTATTTT

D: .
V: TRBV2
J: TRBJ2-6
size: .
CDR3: CASSAGFSGANVLTF
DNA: TGTGCCAGCAGTGCGGGTTTCTCTGGGGCCAACGTCCTGACTTTC

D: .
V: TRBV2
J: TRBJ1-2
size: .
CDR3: CASSPWGRTGYTF
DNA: TGTGCCAGCAGTCCGTGGGGGAGAACTGGCTACACCTTC

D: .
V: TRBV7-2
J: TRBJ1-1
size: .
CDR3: CASSPRGGRNTEAFF
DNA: TGTGCCAGCAGCCCAAGGGGGGGTAGGAACACTGAAGCTTTCTTT

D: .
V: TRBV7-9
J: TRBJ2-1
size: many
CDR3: CASSPRGSSAHNEQFF
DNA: TGTGCCAGCAGCCCGCGGGGTAGTTCGGCCCACAATGAGCAGTTCTTC

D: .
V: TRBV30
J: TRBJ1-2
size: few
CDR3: CAWSSGAVSGYTF
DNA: TGTGCCTGGAGCTCGGGGGCAGTGAGTGGCTACACCTTC

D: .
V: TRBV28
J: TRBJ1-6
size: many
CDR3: CASSLRGSPLHF
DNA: TGTGCCAGCAGTTTGCGGGGGTCACCCCTCCACTTT

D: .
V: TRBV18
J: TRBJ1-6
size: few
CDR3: CASSSRDSPLHF
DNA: TGTGCCAGCTCATCCAGGGATTCACCCCTCCACTTT

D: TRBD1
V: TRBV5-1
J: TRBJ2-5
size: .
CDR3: CASSLGQGVFETQYF
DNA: TGCGCCAGCAGCTTAGGACAGGGGGTTTTTGAGACCCAGTACTTC

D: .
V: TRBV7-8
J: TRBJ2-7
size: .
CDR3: CASSQRTPLLSYEQYF
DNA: TGTGCCAGCAGCCAAAGGACGCCTCTGCTCTCCTACGAGCAGTACTTC

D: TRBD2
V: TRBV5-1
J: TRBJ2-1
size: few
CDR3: CASSHGGGFDEQFF
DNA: TGCGCCAGCAGCCACGGCGGGGGGTTCGATGAGCAGTTCTTC

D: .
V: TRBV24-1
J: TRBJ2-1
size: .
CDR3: CATSAPGSYNEQFF
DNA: TGTGCCACCAGTGCCCCGGGATCTTACAATGAGCAGTTCTTC

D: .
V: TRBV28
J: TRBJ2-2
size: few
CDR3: CATYREGQGYTGELFF
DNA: TGTGCCACCTACCGGGAGGGACAGGGATACACCGGGGAGCTGTTTTTT

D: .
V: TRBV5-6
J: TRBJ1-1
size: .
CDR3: CASSRVGNTEAFF
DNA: TGTGCCAGCAGCAGGGTTGGGAACACTGAAGCTTTCTTT

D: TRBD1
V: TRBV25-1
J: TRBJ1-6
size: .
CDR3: CASRLTGVGNSPLHF
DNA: TGTGCCAGCAGACTGACAGGGGTAGGGAATTCACCCCTCCACTTT

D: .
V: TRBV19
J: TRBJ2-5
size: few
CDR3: CASSIGAFRRSQETQYF
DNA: TGTGCCAGTAGTATAGGGGCTTTCCGACGGAGCCAAGAGACCCAGTACTTC

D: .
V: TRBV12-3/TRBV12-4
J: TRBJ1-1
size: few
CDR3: CASSLSGAITEAFF
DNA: TGTGCCAGCAGTTTATCGGGGGCTATCACTGAAGCTTTCTTT

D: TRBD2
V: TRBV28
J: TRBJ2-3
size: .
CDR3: CASSLLALSGRGKSTDTQYF
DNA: TGTGCCAGCAGTCTCCTTGCCCTGTCCGGGCGGGGGAAAAGCACAGATACGCAGTATTTT

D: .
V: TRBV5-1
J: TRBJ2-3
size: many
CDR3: CASRQFPSTDTQYF
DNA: TGCGCCAGCAGGCAATTCCCTAGCACAGATACGCAGTATTTT

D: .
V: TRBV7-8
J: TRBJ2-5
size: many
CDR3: CASSLAGTTGETQYF
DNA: TGTGCCAGCAGCTTGGCAGGGACGACTGGAGAGACCCAGTACTTC

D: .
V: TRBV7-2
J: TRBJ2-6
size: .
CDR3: CASSPRGGISGANVLTF
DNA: TGTGCCAGCAGCCCCCGGGGTGGAATCTCTGGGGCCAACGTCCTGACTTTC